A selection of T cell receptor beta chains follows, all from one sample in a study of PD-L1 blockade in urothelial cancer. TCRdb's table, derived via immunoSEQ multiplex PCR, lists solely in-frame clones and lacks some. The sample holds fewer than 80,000 clones, roughly 79% seen once. The sample here was PBMCs, taken around atezolizumab (anti-PD-L1) treatment. The receptors stem from a man aged 70 or older with urothelial cancer. CDR3s include the opening cysteine and the closing phenylalanine or tryptophan. Fields, in order: clone size, D gene, J gene, V gene, CDR3 protein, CDR3 DNA. The D gene is left open where the match is weak. Expanded clones get a size class; other rows say once, few or many, or leave the size out.

NA	TRBD2	TRBJ2-1	TRBV12-5	CASGSPTSGRVGEQFF	TGTGCTAGTGGTTCCCCGACTAGCGGGAGGGTTGGTGAGCAGTTCTTC
NA	TRBD1	TRBJ1-5	TRBV29-1	CSVVLTGGNQPQHF	TGCAGCGTAGTACTGACAGGGGGCAATCAGCCCCAGCATTTT
few	TRBD2	TRBJ2-5	TRBV5-6	CASSFRLAGYGETQYF	TGTGCCAGCAGCTTCAGACTAGCGGGCTACGGAGAGACCCAGTACTTC
NA	TRBD1	TRBJ1-2	TRBV4-1	CASSQVGTAPLLYGYTF	TGCGCCAGCAGCCAAGTCGGGACAGCGCCCTTACTCTATGGCTACACCTTC
NA	TRBD2	TRBJ2-7	TRBV19	CASSQPGLAAYEQYF	TGTGCCAGTAGCCAACCGGGACTAGCTGCCTACGAGCAGTACTTC
NA	NA	TRBJ2-1	TRBV27	CASSLLGSNEQFF	TGTGCCAGCAGTTTATTGGGCTCCAATGAGCAGTTCTTC
once	NA	TRBJ1-2	TRBV6-1	CASNMIRGDYGYTF	TGTGCCAGCAATATGATCAGGGGTGACTATGGCTACACCTTC
NA	TRBD2	TRBJ2-1	TRBV5-4	CASSSGLAGLDEQFF	TGTGCCAGCAGCTCGGGACTAGCGGGACTCGATGAGCAGTTCTTC
NA	TRBD2	TRBJ2-5	TRBV25-1	CASSELSVAGEETQYF	TGTGCCAGCAGTGAATTAAGCGTAGCGGGAGAGGAGACCCAGTACTTC
NA	NA	TRBJ1-2	TRBV7-9	CASSLVANYGYTF	TGTGCCAGCAGCTTAGTTGCGAACTATGGCTACACCTTC
NA	NA	TRBJ1-5	TRBV25-1	CASSPRGNQPQHF	TGTGCCAGCAGCCCCAGGGGCAATCAGCCCCAGCATTTT
once	NA	TRBJ2-2	TRBV2	CASREQVSGELFF	TGTGCCAGCAGAGAGCAGGTATCCGGGGAGCTGTTTTTT
NA	NA	TRBJ2-5	TRBV12-5	CASALSGAQYF	TGTGCTAGTGCCCTTTCGGGGGCCCAGTACTTC
NA	TRBD1	TRBJ1-2	TRBV5-6	CASSLTGGNPYGYTF	TGTGCCAGCAGCTTGACAGGGGGGAACCCCTATGGCTACACCTTC
NA	TRBD1	TRBJ1-5	TRBV15	CATSSGTGHGGTNQPQHF	TGTGCCACCAGCAGTGGGACAGGGCACGGGGGAACCAATCAGCCCCAGCATTTT
few	NA	TRBJ2-7	TRBV5-4	CASSLGAGPLNEQYF	TGTGCCAGCAGCTTGGGGGCCGGCCCTTTGAACGAGCAGTACTTC
NA	NA	TRBJ2-5	TRBV6-1	CASSASGGRKETQYF	TGTGCCAGCAGTGCCTCAGGGGGGCGGAAAGAGACCCAGTACTTC
once	NA	TRBJ2-3	TRBV19	CASSTRRDSYTDTQYF	TGTGCCAGTAGTACCCGACGGGACTCCTACACAGATACGCAGTATTTT
NA	NA	TRBJ2-1	TRBV2	CASSEWGLQYNEQFF	TGTGCCAGCAGTGAGTGGGGGCTGCAATACAATGAGCAGTTCTTC
NA	NA	TRBJ1-1	TRBV30	CAWSVGLPEAFF	TGTGCCTGGAGTGTCGGACTCCCTGAAGCTTTCTTT
once	NA	TRBJ2-7	TRBV5-6	CASSPVAATDEQYF	TGTGCCAGCAGCCCGGTTGCCGCTACTGACGAGCAGTACTTC
NA	NA	TRBJ2-4	TRBV12-5	CASGYTPGKTKTIQYF	TGTGCTAGTGGATACACCCCCGGGAAGACCAAGACCATTCAGTACTTC
NA	TRBD1	TRBJ2-5	TRBV5-1	CASSLSGTEGETQYF	TGCGCCAGCAGCTTGTCCGGGACAGAAGGAGAGACCCAGTACTTC
NA	NA	TRBJ1-2	TRBV19	CASRQDLRYGYTF	TGTGCCAGTAGACAGGATCTTCGCTATGGCTACACCTTC
NA	TRBD2	TRBJ2-1	TRBV29-1	CSAGLAGIGEQFF	TGCAGCGCCGGACTAGCGGGAATAGGTGAGCAGTTCTTC
NA	NA	TRBJ2-7	TRBV5-6	CASSPDSGAYEQYF	TGTGCCAGCAGCCCGGACAGTGGGGCCTACGAGCAGTACTTC
NA	NA	TRBJ1-4	TRBV2	CASSEAGFNEKLFF	TGTGCCAGCAGTGAAGCTGGCTTTAATGAAAAACTGTTTTTT